Described below is a single T cell receptor (beta chain) sequence and its context. Its specificity is not known. Researchers made TCR cDNA using 5'RACE template switching, and this step added a universal primer site and UMIs. In TCRdb, the 5' RACE reads were re-called with MiXCR into one record per CDR3 protein. The sample carries around 46,000 distinct CDR3 sequences, around 7% recorded once. V was trimmed by 3 bases and J by 7 bases, leaving 15 bases between them. The germline CDR1 and CDR2 sequences are LGHNA and YSLEER. CDR3 length: 14 amino acids. These data come from a study of T cells after yellow fever vaccination. Whole-study findings and limits: The secondary response showed a weaker magnitude and a faster peak, day 5 versus 15. Most primary-vaccination clones recurred post-booster (roughly 96% CD4, 88% CD8).

The chain has TRBV4-3 and TRBJ1-2; a possible D gene is TRBD1 (6 bases). This clonotype was sampled from a man aged 18 to 29 who received the YFV17D yellow fever vaccine. The sequencing here drew on CD8+ T cells sorted from PBMCs, taken around 14 days after the first yellow fever vaccination. In DNA form, the CDR3 reads TGCGCCAGCAGCCAGGCTGACGACAGGAGTGGCTACACCTTC. It yields the protein CASSQADDRSGYTF.